This TCR beta chain was captured by sequencing in a study of T cell repertoires in cytomegalovirus infection. Comments on this clonotype: The antigen is undetermined.

TCRdb reprocessed the reads via MiXCR and lists one record per CDR3 protein. The data contain 450,000 to 650,000 distinct CDR3 sequences, approximately 40% of them singletons. V was shortened by 4 bases and J by 5 bases, with 11 bases between the two germline ends. The CDR3 is 13 residues long. CDR1 is SEHNR and CDR2 is FQNEAQ in the germline V gene (reference sequence). The receptor's source is a human donor in good health (CMV status not recorded). Some clones in this sample may be carry-over from other donors' samples. The chain links TRBV7-9 to TRBJ2-5; D not certain. Material: cultured PBMCs, obtained from culture after CMV antigen stimulation. The CDR3, as DNA: TGTGCCAGCAGCTATATGGTAGGGGAGACCCAGTACTTC. It codes for CASSYMVGETQYF.